Sequencing of this T cell receptor (beta chain) was carried out in a study of blood T cell repertoires in COVID-19. Whole-study context: Samples representing acute and convalescent COVID-19 were sourced from the United States, Italy and Spain. From T cells, B-cell-depleted T cells, or PBMCs came the material, which was cDNA or gDNA.

As originally analysed: Quantification of nucleated cells was approximated via reference gene primer amplification. The data were produced by immunoSEQ multiplex PCR, yet TCRdb's version contains in-frame clones alone and is incomplete. For V, J and clone size, that table is used; D and trimming come from the DNA. The sample holds approximately 98,000 clones, about 80% seen once. CDR1 and CDR2 from the germline V gene are LNHDA and SQIVND (reference sequence). V was clipped by 7 bases and J by 5 bases; unmatched bases: 7. The CDR3 totals 13 residues. The sequenced material came from peripheral blood. The chain carries TRBV19 and TRBJ1-1; TRBD1 matches 7 bases. This clonotype originated in a man aged 60 to 75 with acute or convalescent COVID-19. CDR3 DNA: TGTGCCAGTAACGAGGGGGCAAGGACTGAAGCTTTCTTT. It codes for CASNEGARTEAFF.